This T cell receptor (beta chain) emerged from a study of blood T cell repertoires in COVID-19. This clone has only one observation. The method was immunoSEQ multiplex PCR; TCRdb's version includes in-frame clones alone and lacks a portion of them. The sample comprises about 210,000 clones, 65% to 90% of which are singletons, and 3% to 4.5% rests with the top ten. Sequences were obtained from PBMCs or T cells enriched from blood (not recorded which). This sequence was found in a woman aged 35 to 49 with acute COVID-19.

Here the CDR3 reads CASSAGGGASGRGSYNEQFF. DNA of the CDR3: TGTGCCAGCAGCGCCGGAGGCGGTGCAAGCGGGAGGGGATCCTACAATGAGCAGTTCTTC. V usage is TRBV7-3 and J usage is TRBJ2-1; TRBD2 aligns across 10 bases. Looked up from germline, CDR1 is SGHTA and CDR2 is FQGTGA. After removal of 5 bases from V and 1 base from J, the junction contained 17 bases not matched to a gene. CDR3 length: 20 amino acids.